This T cell receptor beta chain derives from a study of pediatric ulcerative colitis. Study conclusions and caveats: Clonal expansions reduced rectal repertoire diversity in acute severe colitis. Total lymphocyte DNA, not sorted subsets, was the template.

Comment on this clone: Its antigen is unidentified.

The CDR3 sequence is 16 residues long. Per germline, CDR1 LGHNA and CDR2 YSLEER. The junction had 2 bases not matched to a gene; V was cut back by 1 base and J by 5 bases. TCRdb keeps only in-frame clones here, not all; method: immunoSEQ multiplex PCR. The table lists fewer than 40,000 clones, over 80% of them singletons. The receptor was isolated from a girl aged 5-17 years with moderate ulcerative colitis. This sequence joins TRBV4-3 and TRBJ2-5; 15 bases map to TRBD2. Sequencing input: blood. The CDR3 spells CASSQVGTSGGETQYF. The CDR3 DNA is TGCGCCAGCAGCCAAGTCGGGACTAGCGGGGGGGAGACCCAGTACTTC.